These 20 T cell receptor beta chains originate from one sample sequenced in a study of shared clonotypes between healthy human individuals. Generated by immunoSEQ multiplex PCR, the TCRdb table keeps only in-frame clones and is missing some. The table lists 2 million to 3 million clones, 93% of them singletons. Sequenced input: naive CD4+ T cells from PBMCs. Stated subset: CD45RA+ positively selected. These receptors came from a young man in good health. Some clones in this sample may be carry-over from other donors' samples.

The gene calls are TRBV6-6 and TRBJ2-3, with D uncertain. The V gene's germline CDR1 is MNHNY and CDR2 SVGAGI (reference sequence). The CDR3 extends over 14 amino acids. V lost 2 bases and J 3 bases, leaving 9 bases between the germline ends. The CDR3 is CASSYGQLTDTQYF. CDR3 coding DNA: TGTGCCAGCAGTTACGGTCAGCTTACAGATACGCAGTATTTT.

This clone has a handful of counts. The V gene is TRBV30, the J gene TRBJ1-2; weak D call: TRBD1 (6 bases). Germline CDR1 and CDR2: GTSNPN and SVGIG (reference sequence). CDR3 length: 12 amino acids. Trimming stripped 2 bases from V and 12 bases from J, with 16 bases between. This CDR3 is CAWSPTIQGHTF. The CDR3 DNA reads TGTGCCTGGAGTCCAACTATCCAGGGGCACACCTTC.

The chain couples TRBV5-8 to TRBJ2-1; D may be TRBD1 or TRBD2 (5 bases each). Germline CDR1 and CDR2: SGHTS and YDEGEE. This CDR3 spans 17 amino acids. V was pared by 0 bases and J by 0 bases, with 13 bases between. CDR3 loop: CASSLALQGPSYNEQFF. CDR3 nucleotides: TGTGCCAGCAGCTTGGCCCTGCAGGGACCCTCCTACAATGAGCAGTTCTTC.

This chain uses TRBV7-2 with TRBJ1-2; D remains ambiguous. CDR3 length equals 16 residues. Trimming took off 4 bases at V and 7 bases at J, with 22 bases between the two ends. CDR1 SGHTA and CDR2 FQGNSA come from the germline V gene. CDR3 amino acids: CASSSVEWGLLRGYTF. In DNA form, the CDR3 reads TGTGCCAGCAGCTCCGTCGAGTGGGGTCTGCTTCGTGGCTACACCTTC.

The chain is built from TRBV7-9 and TRBJ2-1, with 7 positions matching TRBD1. Trimming took 6 bases from V and 0 from J; bases not matched to a gene: 8. CDR1 SEHNR and CDR2 FQNEAQ come from the germline V gene (reference sequence). The CDR3 is 16 residues long. The CDR3 bases are TGTGCCAGCAGACCCGACAGGGCAAGCTCCTACAATGAGCAGTTCTTC. Translating it yields CASRPDRASSYNEQFF.

The rearrangement uses TRBV7-9 and TRBJ1-1, with 7 nucleotides matching TRBD1. The J segment lost 11 bases and the V segment lost 5 bases, leaving 11 bases of the junction unmatched. The CDR3 has 13 amino acids. Per the germline V gene, CDR1 is SEHNR and CDR2 is FQNEAQ (reference sequence). CDR3 sequence: CASSLGQPPSAFF. CDR3 in DNA: TGTGCCAGCAGCCTGGGACAGCCCCCCTCGGCTTTCTTT.

In the case of this clone: Other DNA sequences in this specimen translate into the identical CDR3. The V and J genes are TRBV7-3 and TRBJ2-3; 7 nucleotides match TRBD2. Germline V gene lookup returns CDR1 SGHTA and CDR2 FQGTGA. The CDR3 consists of 15 residues. The junction had 3 bases not matched to a gene; V was cut back by 2 bases and J by 1 base. CDR3 loop: CASSLGGRGTDTQYF. The DNA of the CDR3 is TGTGCCAGCAGCTTAGGCGGGAGAGGCACAGATACGCAGTATTTT.

The rearrangement joins TRBV7-2 to TRBJ2-7; 9 nucleotides align to TRBD1. CDR1 and CDR2 (germline): SGHTA, FQGNSA. V lost 2 bases, J lost 4 bases, and 6 bases stayed unmatched. CDR3 length equals 15 residues. This CDR3 reads CASSLLPDRGYEQYF. Written as DNA, the CDR3 is TGTGCCAGCAGCTTATTACCGGACAGGGGATACGAGCAGTACTTC.

J is TRBJ1-3 and V is TRBV19; weak D call: TRBD1 (6 bases). V was trimmed by 3 bases and J by 4 bases, leaving 13 bases between them. This CDR3 region has 15 residues. Germline V CDR1 and CDR2: LNHDA, SQIVND (reference sequence). CDR3 region: CASSMKDSAGNTIYF. CDR3 nucleotides: TGTGCCAGTAGTATGAAGGACAGCGCCGGAAACACCATATATTTT.

J is TRBJ1-1 and V is TRBV5-1; no clear D gene. The CDR3 consists of 12 residues. Germline-derived CDR1 and CDR2 are SGHRS and YFSETQ. The ends were cut back, 4 bases at V and 7 bases at J, with 11 bases in the middle. In nucleotides, the CDR3 is TGCGCCAGCAGCCGACCATCTAATGAAGCTTTCTTT. Amino acids: CASSRPSNEAFF.

The chain combines TRBV7-6 with TRBJ2-3; the match to TRBD2 covers 7 bases. The CDR3 sequence is 14 residues long. Germline CDR1 is SGHVS and CDR2 is FNYEAQ. The V gene end was trimmed by 0 bases and the J gene end by 9 bases; junction bases not matched to a gene: 6. CDR3 sequence: CASSLAELASTQYF. In nucleotides, the CDR3 is TGTGCCAGCAGCTTAGCCGAACTAGCGAGCACGCAGTATTTT.

V and J are TRBV28 and TRBJ1-1, with no clear D. The CDR3 runs 14 residues. Trimming pared 7 bases from V and 2 bases from J, leaving 14 bases between. Looked up from germline, CDR1 is MDHEN and CDR2 is SYDVKM. Written as DNA, the CDR3 is TGTGCCAGCACTGCCCCGGGAGATAACACTGAAGCTTTCTTT. The encoded protein is CASTAPGDNTEAFF.

V gene TRBV9 combines with J gene TRBJ2-5, with 9 bases identical to TRBD2. The CDR3 runs 16 residues. V lost 0 bases and J lost 4; bases outside the gene matches: 7. Germline V gene data show CDR1 as SGDLS and CDR2 as YYNGEE. CDR3 in amino acids: CASSVARGRAGETQYF. CDR3 DNA: TGTGCCAGCAGCGTAGCTCGCGGGAGGGCGGGAGAGACCCAGTACTTC.

The rearrangement uses TRBV5-1 and TRBJ1-1; TRBD1 aligns across 9 bases. Trimming removed 3 bases from V and 4 bases from J; junction bases left unmatched: 22. Germline CDR1 and CDR2: SGHRS and YFSETQ. This CDR3 comprises 20 residues. The CDR3 region has the DNA TGCGCCAGCAGCTCCATATCGGGACAGGGTGGTCCCCGGGGGGCCACTGAAGCTTTCTTT. Its protein is CASSSISGQGGPRGATEAFF.

This chain uses TRBV5-1 with TRBJ2-1; TRBD2 agrees at 14 bases. This CDR3 is built from 19 residues. The V gene's germline CDR1 is SGHRS and CDR2 YFSETQ. Unmatched junction bases numbered 11, after V lost 2 bases and J lost 4 bases. Written as DNA, the CDR3 is TGCGCCAGCAGCTTCGGGACTAGCGGGAGTAGCAGCAGGTACAATGAGCAGTTCTTC. As protein: CASSFGTSGSSSRYNEQFF.

J is TRBJ1-5 and V is TRBV10-3; no definite D call. There are 13 residues in the CDR3. V was pared by 10 bases and J by 3 bases, with 13 bases between. The V gene's germline CDR1 is ENHRY and CDR2 SYGVKD. The CDR3 here is CASMTQNNQPQHF. The DNA of the CDR3 is TGTGCCAGCATGACCCAAAACAATCAGCCCCAGCATTTT.

The V call is TRBV7-8, the J call TRBJ2-7, with 7 positions matching TRBD2. The CDR3 extends over 15 amino acids. Germline CDR1 SGHVS, CDR2 FQNEAQ. After removal of 5 bases from V and 2 bases from J, the junction contained 9 bases not matched to a gene. The CDR3 nucleotides read TGTGCCAGCAGCCTGCGGGAGACTAGCCCCTACGAGCAGTACTTC. The encoded protein is CASSLRETSPYEQYF.

This clone was observed a handful of times. The gene calls are TRBV10-3 and TRBJ1-1; D is unresolved. Germline V gene sequence: CDR1 ENHRY, CDR2 SYGVKD. The CDR3 consists of 13 residues. V lost 4 bases and J lost 4, with 10 bases in between. The CDR3 DNA reads TGTGCCATCAGTGTACCAGGTACCACTGAAGCTTTCTTT. Amino acid sequence: CAISVPGTTEAFF.

The chain combines TRBV25-1 with TRBJ1-6; D unclear. Germline V gene sequence: CDR1 MGHDK, CDR2 SYGVNS. The ends were cut back, 6 bases at V and 1 base at J, with 16 bases in the middle. The CDR3 spans 17 residues. CDR3 DNA: TGTGCCAGCAGGGGAGTAGCGGGATCGTCCTATAATTCACCCCTCCACTTT. Residues: CASRGVAGSSYNSPLHF.

The V gene is TRBV28, the J gene TRBJ2-1; tentative D call: TRBD1 (6 bases). The germline V gene encodes CDR1 MDHEN and CDR2 SYDVKM. The CDR3 has 15 amino acids. The germline V and J ends were trimmed by 2 bases and 8 bases, with 16 bases remaining between them. The chain's CDR3 is CASSLIQGPWHEQFF. The CDR3 DNA sequence: TGTGCCAGCAGTTTAATACAGGGACCTTGGCATGAGCAGTTCTTC.